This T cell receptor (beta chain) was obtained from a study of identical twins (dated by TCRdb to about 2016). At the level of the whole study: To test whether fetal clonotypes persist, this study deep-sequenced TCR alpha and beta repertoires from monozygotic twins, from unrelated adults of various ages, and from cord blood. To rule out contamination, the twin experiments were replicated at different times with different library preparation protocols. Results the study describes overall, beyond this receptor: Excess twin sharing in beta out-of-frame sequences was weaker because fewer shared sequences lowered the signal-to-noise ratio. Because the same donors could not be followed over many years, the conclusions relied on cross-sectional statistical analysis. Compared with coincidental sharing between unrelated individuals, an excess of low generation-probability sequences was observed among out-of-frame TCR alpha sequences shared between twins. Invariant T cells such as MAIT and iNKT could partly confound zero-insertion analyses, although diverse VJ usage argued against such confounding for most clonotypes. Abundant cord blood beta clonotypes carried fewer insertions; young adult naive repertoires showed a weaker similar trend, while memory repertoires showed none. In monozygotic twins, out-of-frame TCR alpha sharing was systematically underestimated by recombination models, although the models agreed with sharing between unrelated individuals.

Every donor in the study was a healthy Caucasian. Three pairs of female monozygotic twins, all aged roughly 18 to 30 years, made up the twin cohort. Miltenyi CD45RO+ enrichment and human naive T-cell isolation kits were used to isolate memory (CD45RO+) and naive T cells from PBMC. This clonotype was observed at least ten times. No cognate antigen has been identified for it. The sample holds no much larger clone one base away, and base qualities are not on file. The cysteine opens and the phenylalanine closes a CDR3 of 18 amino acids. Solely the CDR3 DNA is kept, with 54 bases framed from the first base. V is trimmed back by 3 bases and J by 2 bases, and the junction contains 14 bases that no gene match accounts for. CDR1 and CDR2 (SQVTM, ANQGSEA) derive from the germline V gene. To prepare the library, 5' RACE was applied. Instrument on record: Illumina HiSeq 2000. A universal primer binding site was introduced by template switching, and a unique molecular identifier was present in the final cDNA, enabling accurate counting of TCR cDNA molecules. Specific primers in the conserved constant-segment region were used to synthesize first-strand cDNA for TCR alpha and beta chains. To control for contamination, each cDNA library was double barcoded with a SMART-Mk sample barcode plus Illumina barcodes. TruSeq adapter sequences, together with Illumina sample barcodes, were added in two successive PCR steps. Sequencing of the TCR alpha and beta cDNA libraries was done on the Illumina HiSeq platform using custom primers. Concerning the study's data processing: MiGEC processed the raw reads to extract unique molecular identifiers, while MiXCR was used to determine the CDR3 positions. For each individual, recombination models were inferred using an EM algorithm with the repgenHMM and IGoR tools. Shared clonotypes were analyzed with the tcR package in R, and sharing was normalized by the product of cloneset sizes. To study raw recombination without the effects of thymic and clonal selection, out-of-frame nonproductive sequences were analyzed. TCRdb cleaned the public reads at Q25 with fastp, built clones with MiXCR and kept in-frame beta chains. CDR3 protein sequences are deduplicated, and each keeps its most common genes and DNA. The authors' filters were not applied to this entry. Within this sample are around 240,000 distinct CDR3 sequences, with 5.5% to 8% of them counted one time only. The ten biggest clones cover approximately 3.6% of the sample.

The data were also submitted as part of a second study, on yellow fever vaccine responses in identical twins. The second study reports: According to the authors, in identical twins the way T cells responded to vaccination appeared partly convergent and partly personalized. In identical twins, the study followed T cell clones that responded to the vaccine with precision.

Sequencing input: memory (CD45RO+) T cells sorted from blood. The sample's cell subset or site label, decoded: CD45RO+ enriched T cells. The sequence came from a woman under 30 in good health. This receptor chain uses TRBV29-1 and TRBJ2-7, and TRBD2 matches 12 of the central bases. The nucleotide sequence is TGCAGCGTTGAGACACTAGCGGGAGGCGTAGGGTACGCCTACGAGCAGTACTTC. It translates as CSVETLAGGVGYAYEQYF.